These 32 T cell receptor beta chains were sequenced from one sample in a study of blood T cell repertoires in COVID-19. Measured with immunoSEQ multiplex PCR; TCRdb has only the in-frame clones, and not every one. Seen here are around 200,000 clones, approximately 87% observed once, and the top ten hold less than 25%. Material: peripheral blood. These receptors all come from a man in his 70s with active or convalescent COVID-19.

J is TRBJ1-1 and V is TRBV2; TRBD1 matches at 7 bases. V lost 6 bases to trimming and J lost 0 bases; unmatched junction nucleotides: 7. This CDR3 has 15 residues. Germline V gene sequence: CDR1 SNHLY, CDR2 FYNNEI. CDR3 in amino acids: CASSPRTGMNTEAFF. The CDR3 coding sequence is TGTGCCAGCAGCCCCCGGACAGGAATGAACACTGAAGCTTTCTTT.

This chain joins TRBV29-1 and TRBJ2-1, with 12 bases identical to TRBD2. J gave up 6 bases and V 7 bases, and 7 bases lay outside the gene matches. Germline V gene lookup returns CDR1 SQVTM and CDR2 ANQGSEA. The CDR3 runs to 14 residues. This CDR3 is CSARGTSGSNEQFF. In nucleotides, the CDR3 is TGCAGCGCTAGAGGGACTAGCGGGTCCAATGAGCAGTTCTTC.

The chain carries TRBV7-8 and TRBJ2-7; 8 bases fit TRBD1. CDR3 size: 17 residues. After removal of 5 bases from V and 2 bases from J, the junction contained 14 bases not matched to a gene. The germline gives CDR1 SGHVS, CDR2 FQNEAQ. The CDR3 bases are TGTGCCAGCAGCGTACAGCAAGCCGGGACAGGACCCTACGAGCAGTACTTC. Translated, it gives CASSVQQAGTGPYEQYF.

V usage is TRBV7-9 and J usage is TRBJ1-3, with D unclear. The CDR3 runs to 19 residues. The germline gives CDR1 SEHNR, CDR2 FQNEAQ (reference sequence). V shed 2 bases and J shed 0 bases, with 20 bases lying between them. This CDR3 is CASSLNIREGLNSGNTIYF. CDR3 DNA sequence: TGTGCCAGCAGCTTAAATATCCGGGAAGGGTTAAACTCTGGAAACACCATATATTTT.

The chain uses TRBV28 and TRBJ2-5; the D gene is possibly TRBD1 (6 bases). Trimming took 3 bases from V and 4 from J, leaving 15 bases between them. Germline V lookup: CDR1 MDHEN, CDR2 SYDVKM. CDR3 length: 15 residues. The CDR3 loop reads CASSLGGGAGETQYF. CDR3 nucleotide sequence: TGTGCCAGCAGTTTGGGTGGGGGCGCGGGAGAGACCCAGTACTTC.

This clone was observed a few times. The chain joins TRBV4-3 to TRBJ1-2; 7 bases are a match to TRBD1. Germline CDR1 LGHNA, CDR2 YSLEER. CDR3 length: 15 residues. V dropped 1 base and J dropped 6; count of bases not matched to a gene: 8. The CDR3 coding sequence is TGCGCCAGCAGCCAAGTGCCAGGGGGATTGAATGGCTACACCTTC. Translation: CASSQVPGGLNGYTF.

The chain employs TRBV11-2 and TRBJ2-2, with TRBD2 matching 12 bases. Germline-derived CDR1 and CDR2 are SGHAT and FQNNGV. The V segment lost 7 bases and the J segment 6 bases; nucleotides outside the gene matches: 12. This CDR3 is 17 amino acids long. This chain's CDR3 is CASTSLSTSGSPGELFF. For the CDR3, the DNA is TGTGCCAGCACCTCCCTCTCGACTAGCGGGAGCCCCGGGGAGCTGTTTTTT.

This clone was recorded only once. The V and J genes are TRBV28 and TRBJ2-5, with 10 bases fitting TRBD2. The CDR3 contains 18 residues. The trim removed 6 bases at V and 4 bases at J, leaving 17 bases unmatched. Germline CDR1 is MDHEN and CDR2 is SYDVKM. Here the CDR3 reads CASSPWLAGAYGGETQYF. The CDR3 bases are TGTGCCAGCAGCCCCTGGCTAGCGGGAGCTTACGGTGGAGAGACCCAGTACTTC.

V is TRBV4-3 and J is TRBJ2-1, with D hard to call. V lost 1 base to trimming and J lost 8 bases, with 9 bases between them. The germline CDR1 and CDR2 sequences are LGHNA and YSLEER. The CDR3 runs 13 residues. CDR3 sequence reads: CASSQVGDYEQFF. The CDR3 DNA sequence: TGCGCCAGCAGCCAAGTTGGAGACTATGAGCAGTTCTTC.

This rearrangement joins TRBV12-3 or TRBV12-4 to TRBJ1-6; D possibly corresponds to TRBD1 (6 bases). This CDR3 contains 13 residues. Trimming left V 5 bases short and J 14 bases short, with 16 bases between. The CDR3 sequence is CASSPARGGTLHF. The DNA for the CDR3 is TGTGCCAGCAGTCCCGCGAGGGGGGGAACCCTCCACTTT.

This sequence joins TRBV5-4 and TRBJ2-3; 10 bases map to TRBD2. Germline V gives CDR1 SGHNT, CDR2 YYREEE (reference sequence). The CDR3 has 15 amino acids. The J segment lost 2 bases and the V segment lost 7 bases, leaving 7 bases of the junction unmatched. In DNA, the CDR3 is TGTGCCAGCGGCCGACTAGCGGGTGTCACAGATACGCAGTATTTT. Its translation: CASGRLAGVTDTQYF.

V and J are TRBV6-5 and TRBJ1-5; D is unresolved. CDR3 length equals 14 residues. Germline values: CDR1 MNHEY, CDR2 SVGAGI. V shed 7 bases and J shed 2 bases, with 12 bases lying between them. Written as DNA, the CDR3 is TGTGCCAGCACCGAGGTCCCGCGCAATCAGCCCCAGCATTTT. Protein product: CASTEVPRNQPQHF.

This chain joins TRBV7-3 and TRBJ2-2; 14 bases agree with TRBD2. The germline gives CDR1 SGHTA, CDR2 FQGTGA. The CDR3 totals 17 residues. Trimming removed 3 bases from V and 5 bases from J; junction bases left unmatched: 5. CDR3 loop: CASSFQGLAGATGELFF. The CDR3, as DNA: TGTGCCAGCAGCTTTCAGGGACTAGCGGGAGCGACCGGGGAGCTGTTTTTT.

The chain carries TRBV18 and TRBJ1-5, with D hard to call. This CDR3 contains 13 residues. V dropped 6 bases and J dropped 0 bases, with 6 bases sitting between them. Looked up from germline, CDR1 is KGHSH and CDR2 is LQKENI. The chain's CDR3 is CASSLYSNQPQHF. CDR3 coding DNA: TGTGCCAGCTCTCTATATAGCAATCAGCCCCAGCATTTT.

The J gene is TRBJ1-1, the V gene TRBV25-1; D call uncertain. The CDR3 extends over 13 amino acids. Germline loops: CDR1 MGHDK, CDR2 SYGVNS. V dropped 7 bases and J dropped 1 base, with 10 bases sitting between them. CDR3: CASNRGGNTEAFF. The CDR3 DNA reads as TGTGCCAGCAATCGAGGAGGGAACACTGAAGCTTTCTTT. The full variable domain, rest sourced from reference TRBV25-1 and TRBJ1-1, is EADIYQTPRYLVIGTGKKITLECSQTMGHDKMYWYQQDPGMELHLIHYSYGVNSTEKGDLSSESTVSRIRTEHFPLTLESARPSHTSQYLCASNRGGNTEAFFGQGTRLTVV.

The chain joins TRBV10-2 to TRBJ1-1, with D possibly matching TRBD1 (6 bases). There are 15 residues in the CDR3. Trimming left V 0 bases short and J 1 base short, with 9 bases between. The V gene's germline CDR1 is WSHSY and CDR2 SAAADI. CDR3 region: CASSESSRGNTEAFF. The DNA for the CDR3 is TGCGCCAGCAGTGAGTCGAGCAGGGGGAACACTGAAGCTTTCTTT.

The chain joins TRBV30 to TRBJ1-1, with 7 positions matching TRBD1. Germline values: CDR1 GTSNPN, CDR2 SVGIG (reference sequence). Trimming removed 2 bases from V and 3 bases from J; junction bases left unmatched: 6. The CDR3 runs to 14 residues. The CDR3 is CAWSPDRFYTEAFF. CDR3 DNA sequence: TGTGCCTGGAGTCCGGACAGGTTCTACACTGAAGCTTTCTTT.

The gene calls are TRBV6-5 and TRBJ1-1, with D perhaps matching TRBD1 (6 bases). The V gene lost 7 bases and the J gene lost 1 base, with 10 bases spanning the gap. Germline V CDR1 and CDR2: MNHEY, SVGAGI. The CDR3 has 13 residues. CDR3 bases: TGTGCCAGCACCGGACAGCCGAACACTGAAGCTTTCTTT. It codes for CASTGQPNTEAFF.

Details on this clone: Sequence at one end of the junction differs from germline and may be a read error. The chain links TRBV9 to TRBJ2-1, with 8 bases fitting TRBD2. There are 17 residues in the CDR3. Germline V gene sequence: CDR1 SGDLS, CDR2 YYNGEE. The CDR3 loop is CVSSVVGSGVAGNEQFF. DNA for the CDR3: TGTGTCAGCAGCGTAGTTGGGTCTGGGGTAGCGGGAAATGAGCAGTTCTTC.

The rearrangement links TRBV6-5 to TRBJ2-1; 12 bases match TRBD2. This CDR3 contains 14 residues. The germline gives CDR1 MNHEY, CDR2 SVGAGI. Trimming cost V 7 bases and J 7 bases; bases outside gene matches: 5. CDR3 amino acids: CASTSSGGANEQFF. For the CDR3, the DNA is TGTGCCAGCACCTCTAGCGGGGGGGCAAATGAGCAGTTCTTC.

This rearrangement joins TRBV7-9 to TRBJ1-1, with a possible D match to TRBD1 (6 bases). Germline V gene sequence: CDR1 SEHNR, CDR2 FQNEAQ (reference sequence). The length of the CDR3 is 12 residues. V was cut by 4 bases and J by 5 bases, with 8 bases left in between. The CDR3 DNA reads as TGTGCCAGCAGCTGGGGGCGGACTGAAGCTTTCTTT. Translating gives CASSWGRTEAFF.

This rearrangement joins TRBV24-1 to TRBJ1-3; TRBD1 agrees at 9 bases. The germline V gene encodes CDR1 KGHDR and CDR2 SFDVKD. The CDR3 length is 15 residues. The J segment lost 2 bases and the V segment lost 2 bases, leaving 0 bases of the junction unmatched. CDR3 loop: CATSDWDRAGNTIYF. The CDR3 nucleotides read TGTGCCACCAGTGATTGGGACAGGGCTGGAAACACCATATATTTT.

V gene TRBV21-1 combines with J gene TRBJ1-3. TRBV21-1 is shown as a pseudogene. The CDR3 runs 16 residues. The CDR3 sequence: CASSKVGRDSGNTIYF. The CDR3 DNA sequence: TGTGCCAGCAGCAAAGTTGGGAGGGACTCTGGAAACACCATATATTTT.

This clone was counted a single time. V and J are TRBV5-8 and TRBJ1-2; no firm D call. Trimming removed 0 bases at V and 0 bases at J, with 18 bases between. Germline V lookup: CDR1 SGHTS, CDR2 YDEGEE. CDR3 length equals 18 residues. The CDR3: CASSLVLRTDITNYGYTF. In nucleotides, the CDR3 is TGTGCCAGCAGCTTGGTCCTGCGTACCGATATTACTAACTATGGCTACACCTTC. The full variable domain, rest sourced from reference TRBV5-8 and TRBJ1-2, is EAGVTQSPTHLIKTRGQQATLRCSPISGHTSVYWYQQALGLGLQFLLWYDEGEERNRGNFPPRFSGRQFPNYSSELNVNALELEDSALYLCASSLVLRTDITNYGYTFGSGTRLTVV.

V is TRBV6-2 or TRBV6-3 and J is TRBJ2-3; 7 bases align to TRBD1. The CDR3 totals 13 residues. After removal of 6 bases from V and 5 bases from J, the junction contained 5 bases not matched to a gene. Germline V gene lookup returns CDR1 MNHEY and CDR2 SVGEGT. CDR3 DNA sequence: TGTGCCAGCAGCCACCCAGGGGGAGATACGCAGTATTTT. This encodes CASSHPGGDTQYF.

The rearrangement links TRBV20-1 to TRBJ2-1; no clear D. The CDR3 has 11 amino acids. V was shortened by 5 bases and J by 8 bases, with 10 bases between the two germline ends. The germline CDR1 and CDR2 sequences are DFQATT and SNEGSKA (reference sequence). The CDR3 DNA is TGCAGTGCTGACATGTTCTATGAGCAGTTCTTC. Encoded protein: CSADMFYEQFF.

The chain carries TRBV7-2 and TRBJ2-1, with 9 bases that match TRBD2. The CDR3 spans 15 residues. After removal of 4 bases from V and 6 bases from J, the junction contained 7 bases not matched to a gene. Germline V CDR1 and CDR2: SGHTA, FQGNSA. The CDR3 reads CASSSAGGGGNEQFF. CDR3 DNA: TGTGCCAGCAGCTCAGCCGGCGGGGGGGGCAATGAGCAGTTCTTC.

The chain employs TRBV20-1 and TRBJ2-2, with 10 bases identical to TRBD2. Germline CDR1 reads DFQATT; CDR2 reads SNEGSKA (reference sequence). With 3 bases clipped from V and 0 bases from J, the junction kept 13 bases outside the gene matches. This CDR3 has 19 amino acids. This chain's CDR3 is CSASVPLAGKIANTGELFF. The CDR3 coding sequence is TGCAGTGCTAGTGTCCCACTAGCGGGGAAAATCGCGAACACCGGGGAGCTGTTTTTT.

This chain joins TRBV27 and TRBJ1-3, with 8 bases fitting TRBD1. The CDR3 runs 16 residues. The V gene's germline CDR1 is MNHEY and CDR2 SMNVEV (reference sequence). The ends lost 8 bases at V and 0 bases at J; junction bases unmatched: 9. Here the CDR3 reads CASPPRTGSSGNTIYF. The CDR3 DNA is TGTGCCAGCCCCCCCCGGACAGGGAGCTCTGGAAACACCATATATTTT.

The CDR3 DNA is TGTGCCAGCAGCTTACAGGGGCGTTCGGCCAAAAACATTCAGTACTTC. It encodes CASSLQGRSAKNIQYF. V and J are TRBV7-2 and TRBJ2-4, with D perhaps matching TRBD1 (6 bases). Germline loops: CDR1 SGHTA, CDR2 FQGNSA. V was clipped by 2 bases and J by 1 base, with 12 bases between them. The CDR3 has 16 amino acids.

V and J are TRBV19 and TRBJ2-2; 13 bases agree with TRBD2. CDR1 is LNHDA and CDR2 is SQIVND in the germline V gene (reference sequence). This CDR3 has 16 residues. After removal of 6 bases from V and 6 bases from J, the junction contained 7 bases not matched to a gene. CDR3 nucleotides: TGTGCCAGTAGACTAGCGGGAGGGCCGGGGGCCGGGGAGCTGTTTTTT. This gives the protein CASRLAGGPGAGELFF.

Written as DNA, the CDR3 is TGTGCCAGCAGTTCCCAAGGACAGTTCGGCGAAAAACTGTTTTTT. Amino acids: CASSSQGQFGEKLFF. The rearrangement joins TRBV6-2 or TRBV6-3 to TRBJ1-4; perhaps TRBD1 as D (6 bases). This CDR3 is built from 15 residues. Germline values: CDR1 MNHEY, CDR2 SVGEGT. The V end was cut by 4 bases, the J end by 8 bases, with 17 bases between.